This T cell receptor beta chain appears in the sequencing data of a study of shared clonotypes between healthy human individuals. Across the whole study: Each donor contributed plates that comprised three CD4 naive, three CD4 memory, two CD8 naive and one CD8 memory. Study results and caveats: Exclusively blood specimens were collected; tissue repertoires likely differ.

This clone was seen just once. No antigen is known for it. CD4+ cells underwent separation, giving CD45RA+ naive and CD45RA-negative memory subsets. Germline CDR1 MNHNY, CDR2 SVGAGI (reference sequence). This CDR3 has 14 amino acids. The V gene end was trimmed by 6 bases and the J gene end by 7 bases; junction bases not matched to a gene: 9. Assay execution took place at the deep level. This table comes from immunoSEQ multiplex PCR, and its TCRdb copy is limited to in-frame clones, with some not included. The table records 2,500,000 or so clones, roughly 93% of them present only once. The sequenced sample consisted of naive CD4+ T cells from PBMCs. As for subset: CD45RA+ positively selected. This receptor was identified in a man younger than 35 in good health. Some clones in this sample may be carry-over from other donors' samples. V and J are TRBV6-6 and TRBJ1-5; TRBD1 matches at 7 bases. The DNA of the CDR3 is TGTGCCAGCAGCCCAGGGGGGTCGTACCAGCCCCAGCATTTT. It encodes CASSPGGSYQPQHF.